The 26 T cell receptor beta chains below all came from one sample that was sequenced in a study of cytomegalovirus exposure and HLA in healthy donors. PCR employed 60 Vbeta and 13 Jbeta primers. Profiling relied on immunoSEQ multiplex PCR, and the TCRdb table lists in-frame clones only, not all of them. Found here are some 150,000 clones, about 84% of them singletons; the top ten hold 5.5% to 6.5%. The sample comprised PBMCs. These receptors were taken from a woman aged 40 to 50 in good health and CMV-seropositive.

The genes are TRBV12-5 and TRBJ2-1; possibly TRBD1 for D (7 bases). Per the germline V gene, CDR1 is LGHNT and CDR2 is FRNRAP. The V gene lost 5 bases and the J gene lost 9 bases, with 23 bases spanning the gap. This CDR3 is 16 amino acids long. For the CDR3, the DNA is TGTGCTAGTGGTCCATCAGGGGGGCTGGGGGTTGGTGAGCAGTTCTTC. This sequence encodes CASGPSGGLGVGEQFF.

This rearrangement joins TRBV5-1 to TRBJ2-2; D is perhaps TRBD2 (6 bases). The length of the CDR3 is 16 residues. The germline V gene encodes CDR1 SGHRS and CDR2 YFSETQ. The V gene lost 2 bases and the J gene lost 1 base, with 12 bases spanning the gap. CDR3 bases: TGCGCCAGCAGCTTCGGCGGGAAGGGGAACACCGGGGAGCTGTTTTTT. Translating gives CASSFGGKGNTGELFF.

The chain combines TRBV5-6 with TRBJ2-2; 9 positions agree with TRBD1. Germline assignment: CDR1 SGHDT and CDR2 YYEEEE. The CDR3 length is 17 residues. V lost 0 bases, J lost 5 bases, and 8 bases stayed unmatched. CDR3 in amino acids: CASSLAAGTGSTGELFF. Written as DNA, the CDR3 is TGTGCCAGCAGCTTGGCTGCTGGGACAGGGTCGACCGGGGAGCTGTTTTTT.

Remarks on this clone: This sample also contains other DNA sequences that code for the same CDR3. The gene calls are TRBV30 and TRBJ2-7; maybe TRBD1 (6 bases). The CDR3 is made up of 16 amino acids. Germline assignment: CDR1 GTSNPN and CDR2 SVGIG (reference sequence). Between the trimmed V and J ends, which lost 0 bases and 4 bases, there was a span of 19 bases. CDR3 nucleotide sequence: TGTGCCTGGAGTGTACCGAGGGGCAGGGGTGTGTACGAGCAGTACTTC. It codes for CAWSVPRGRGVYEQYF. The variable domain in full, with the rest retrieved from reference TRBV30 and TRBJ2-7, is SQTIHQWPATLVQPVGSPLSLECTVEGTSNPNLYWYRQAAGRGLQLLFYSVGIGQISSEVPQNLSASRPQDRQFILSSKKLLLSDSGFYLCAWSVPRGRGVYEQYFGPGTRLTVT.

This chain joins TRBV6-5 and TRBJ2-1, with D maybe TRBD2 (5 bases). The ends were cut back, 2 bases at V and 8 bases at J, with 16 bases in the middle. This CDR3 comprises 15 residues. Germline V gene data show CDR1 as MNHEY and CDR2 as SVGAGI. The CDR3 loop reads CASSYTRAEIHEQFF. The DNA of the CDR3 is TGTGCCAGCAGTTACACGAGGGCCGAAATCCATGAGCAGTTCTTC.

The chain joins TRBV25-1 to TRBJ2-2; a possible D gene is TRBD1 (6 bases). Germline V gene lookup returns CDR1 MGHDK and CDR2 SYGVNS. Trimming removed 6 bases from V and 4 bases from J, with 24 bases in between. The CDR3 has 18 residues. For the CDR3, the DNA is TGTGCCAGCAGCAATAGTGGGATACAGGGTAGTTTCACCGGGGAGCTGTTTTTT. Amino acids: CASSNSGIQGSFTGELFF.

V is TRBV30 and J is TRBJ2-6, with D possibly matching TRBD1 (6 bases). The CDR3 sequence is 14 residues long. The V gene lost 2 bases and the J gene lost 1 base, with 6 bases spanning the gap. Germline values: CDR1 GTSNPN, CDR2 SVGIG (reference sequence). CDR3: CAWSQGSGANVLTF. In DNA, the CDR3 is TGTGCCTGGAGTCAGGGGTCTGGGGCCAACGTCCTGACTTTC.

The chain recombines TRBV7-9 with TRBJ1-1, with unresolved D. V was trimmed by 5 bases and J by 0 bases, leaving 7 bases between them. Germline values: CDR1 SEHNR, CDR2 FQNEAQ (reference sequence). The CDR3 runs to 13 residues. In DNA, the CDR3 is TGTGCCAGCAGCCGGACTGTGAACACTGAAGCTTTCTTT. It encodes CASSRTVNTEAFF.

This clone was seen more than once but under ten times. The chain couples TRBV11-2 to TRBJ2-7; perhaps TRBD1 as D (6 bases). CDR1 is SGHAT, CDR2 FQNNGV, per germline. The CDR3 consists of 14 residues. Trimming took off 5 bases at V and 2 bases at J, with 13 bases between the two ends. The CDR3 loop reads CASSPPGTTYEQYF. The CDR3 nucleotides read TGTGCCAGCAGCCCTCCCGGGACAACCTACGAGCAGTACTTC.

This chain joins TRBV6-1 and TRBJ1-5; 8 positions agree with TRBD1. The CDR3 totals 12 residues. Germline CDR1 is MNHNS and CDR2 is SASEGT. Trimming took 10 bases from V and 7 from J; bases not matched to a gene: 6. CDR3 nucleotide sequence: TGTGCCACCACAGGGGGGAAGCAGCCCCAGCATTTT. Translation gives CATTGGKQPQHF.

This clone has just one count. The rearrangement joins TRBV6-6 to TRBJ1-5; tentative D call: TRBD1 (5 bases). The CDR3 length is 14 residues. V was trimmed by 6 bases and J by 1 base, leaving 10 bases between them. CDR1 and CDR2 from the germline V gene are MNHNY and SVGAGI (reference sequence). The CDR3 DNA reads TGTGCCAGCAGGTCCGGGGGGAGCAATCAGCCCCAGCATTTT. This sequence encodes CASRSGGSNQPQHF.

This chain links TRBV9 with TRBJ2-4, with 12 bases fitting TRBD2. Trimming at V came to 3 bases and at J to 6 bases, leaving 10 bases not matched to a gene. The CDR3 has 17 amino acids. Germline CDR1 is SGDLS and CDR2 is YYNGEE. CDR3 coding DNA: TGTGCCAGCAGCGCGACCGGGACTAGCGGGTCGGGAAACATTCAGTACTTC. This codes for CASSATGTSGSGNIQYF.

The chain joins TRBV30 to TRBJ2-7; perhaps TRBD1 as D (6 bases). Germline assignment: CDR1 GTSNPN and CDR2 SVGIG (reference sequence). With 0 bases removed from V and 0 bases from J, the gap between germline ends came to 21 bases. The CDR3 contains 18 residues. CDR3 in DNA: TGTGCCTGGAGTGTAAGGGATCCAAACAGGGTGCTCTCCTACGAGCAGTACTTC. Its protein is CAWSVRDPNRVLSYEQYF.

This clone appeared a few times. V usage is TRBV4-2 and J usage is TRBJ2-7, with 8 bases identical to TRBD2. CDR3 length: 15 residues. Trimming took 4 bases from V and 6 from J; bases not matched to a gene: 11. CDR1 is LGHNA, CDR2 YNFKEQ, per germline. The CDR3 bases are TGTGCCAGCAGCCTTGGCGAGCGGGAGAAGGGCGAGCAGTACTTC. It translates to CASSLGEREKGEQYF.

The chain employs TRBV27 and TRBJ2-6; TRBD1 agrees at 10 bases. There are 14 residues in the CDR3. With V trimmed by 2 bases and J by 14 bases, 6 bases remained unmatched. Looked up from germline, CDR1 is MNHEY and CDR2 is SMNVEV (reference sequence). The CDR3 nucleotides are TGTGCCAGCAGTTTAGCGGGACAGGGGCGAATCCTGACTTTC. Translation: CASSLAGQGRILTF.

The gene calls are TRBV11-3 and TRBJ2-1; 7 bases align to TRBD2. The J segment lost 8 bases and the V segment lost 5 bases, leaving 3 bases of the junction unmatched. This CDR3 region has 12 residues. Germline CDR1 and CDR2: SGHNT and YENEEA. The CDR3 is CASSTGLYEQFF. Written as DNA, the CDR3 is TGTGCCAGCAGCACGGGACTATATGAGCAGTTCTTC.

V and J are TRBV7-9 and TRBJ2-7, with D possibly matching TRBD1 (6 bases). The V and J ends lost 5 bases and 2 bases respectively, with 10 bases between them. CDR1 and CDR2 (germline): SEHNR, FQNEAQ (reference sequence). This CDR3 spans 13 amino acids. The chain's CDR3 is CASSPRGPYEQYF. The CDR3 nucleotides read TGTGCCAGCAGCCCCAGGGGACCCTACGAGCAGTACTTC.

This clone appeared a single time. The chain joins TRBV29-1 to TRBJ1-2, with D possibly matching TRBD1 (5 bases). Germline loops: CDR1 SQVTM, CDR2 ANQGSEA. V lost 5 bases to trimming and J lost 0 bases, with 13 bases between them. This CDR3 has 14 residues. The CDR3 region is CSVIKGKANYGYTF. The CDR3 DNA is TGCAGCGTTATTAAGGGGAAAGCTAACTATGGCTACACCTTC.

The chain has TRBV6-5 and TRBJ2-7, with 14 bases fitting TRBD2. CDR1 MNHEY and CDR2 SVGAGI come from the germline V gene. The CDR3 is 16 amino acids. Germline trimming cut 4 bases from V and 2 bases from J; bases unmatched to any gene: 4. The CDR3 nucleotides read TGTGCCAGCAGTTTCCGGACTAGCGGGAGGACCTACGAGCAGTACTTC. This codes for CASSFRTSGRTYEQYF.

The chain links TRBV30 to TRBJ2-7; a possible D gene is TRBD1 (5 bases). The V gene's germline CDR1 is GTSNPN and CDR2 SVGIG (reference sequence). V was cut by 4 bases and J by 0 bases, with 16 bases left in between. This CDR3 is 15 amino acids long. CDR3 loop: CAWKKGRDSSYEQYF. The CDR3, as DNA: TGTGCCTGGAAGAAGGGCAGGGATAGCTCCTACGAGCAGTACTTC.

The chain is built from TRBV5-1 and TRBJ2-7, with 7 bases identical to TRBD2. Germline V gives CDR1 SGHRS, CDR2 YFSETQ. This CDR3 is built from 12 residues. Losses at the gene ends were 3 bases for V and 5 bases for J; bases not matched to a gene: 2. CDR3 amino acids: CASSWGGDEQYF. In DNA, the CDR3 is TGCGCCAGCAGCTGGGGAGGGGACGAGCAGTACTTC. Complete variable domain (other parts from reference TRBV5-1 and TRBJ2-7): KAGVTQTPRYLIKTRGQQVTLSCSPISGHRSVSWYQQTPGQGLQFLFEYFSETQRNKGNFPGRFSGRQFSNSRSEMNVSTLELGDSALYLCASSWGGDEQYFGPGTRLTVT.

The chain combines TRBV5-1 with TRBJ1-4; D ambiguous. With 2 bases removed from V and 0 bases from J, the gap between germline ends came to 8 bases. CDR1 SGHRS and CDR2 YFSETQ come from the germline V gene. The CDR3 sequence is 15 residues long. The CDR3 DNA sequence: TGCGCCAGCAGCTTTTCGACATCAACTAATGAAAAACTGTTTTTT. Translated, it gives CASSFSTSTNEKLFF.

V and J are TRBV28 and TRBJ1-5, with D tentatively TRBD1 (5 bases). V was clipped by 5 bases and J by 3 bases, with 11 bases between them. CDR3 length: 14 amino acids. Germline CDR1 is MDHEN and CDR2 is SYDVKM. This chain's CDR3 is CASSRTMINQPQHF. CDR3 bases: TGTGCCAGCAGTAGGACAATGATCAATCAGCCCCAGCATTTT.

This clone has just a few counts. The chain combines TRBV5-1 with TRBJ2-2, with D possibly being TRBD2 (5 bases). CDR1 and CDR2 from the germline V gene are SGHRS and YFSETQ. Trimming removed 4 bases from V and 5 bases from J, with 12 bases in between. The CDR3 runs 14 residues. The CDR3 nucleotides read TGCGCCAGCAGCCTGGCCCCGGGGACCGGGGAGCTGTTTTTT. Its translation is CASSLAPGTGELFF.

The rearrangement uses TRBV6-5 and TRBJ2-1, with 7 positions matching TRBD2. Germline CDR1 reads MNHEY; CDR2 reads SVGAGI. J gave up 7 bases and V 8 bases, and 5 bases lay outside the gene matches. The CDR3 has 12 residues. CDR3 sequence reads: CASRLAENEQFF. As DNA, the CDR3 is TGTGCCAGCCGGCTAGCGGAAAATGAGCAGTTCTTC.

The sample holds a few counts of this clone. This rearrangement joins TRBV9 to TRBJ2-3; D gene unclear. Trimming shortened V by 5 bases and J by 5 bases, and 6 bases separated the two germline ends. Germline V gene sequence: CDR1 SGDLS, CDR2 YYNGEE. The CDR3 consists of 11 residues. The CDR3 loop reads CASRAGDTQYF. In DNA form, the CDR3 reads TGTGCCAGCAGGGCAGGAGATACGCAGTATTTT.